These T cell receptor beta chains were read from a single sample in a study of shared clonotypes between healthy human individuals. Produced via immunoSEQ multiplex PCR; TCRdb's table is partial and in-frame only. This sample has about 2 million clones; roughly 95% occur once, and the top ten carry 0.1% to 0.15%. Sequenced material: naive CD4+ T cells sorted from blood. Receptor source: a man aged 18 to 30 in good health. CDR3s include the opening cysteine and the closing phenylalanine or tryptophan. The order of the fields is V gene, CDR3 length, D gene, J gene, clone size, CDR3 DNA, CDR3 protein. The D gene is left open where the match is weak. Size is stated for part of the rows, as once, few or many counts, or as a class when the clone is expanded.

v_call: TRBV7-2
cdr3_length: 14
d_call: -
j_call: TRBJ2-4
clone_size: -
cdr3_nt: TGTGCCAGCAGCTTAAACAGGGAGGGGAACATTCAGTACTTC
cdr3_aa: CASSLNREGNIQYF

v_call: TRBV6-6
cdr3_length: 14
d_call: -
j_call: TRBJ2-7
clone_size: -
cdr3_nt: TGTGCCAGCAGTTACGACCGGGCCGGCTACGAGCAGTACTTC
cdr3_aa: CASSYDRAGYEQYF

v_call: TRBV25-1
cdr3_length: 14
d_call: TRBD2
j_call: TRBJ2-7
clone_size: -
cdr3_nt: TGTGCCAGCAGCAAGTGGGGGGGGAGAGACGAGCAGTACTTC
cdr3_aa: CASSKWGGRDEQYF

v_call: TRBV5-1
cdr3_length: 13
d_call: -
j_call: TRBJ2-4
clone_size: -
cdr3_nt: TGCGCCAGCAGAAAAGACGTGGAAAACATTCAGTACTTC
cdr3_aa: CASRKDVENIQYF

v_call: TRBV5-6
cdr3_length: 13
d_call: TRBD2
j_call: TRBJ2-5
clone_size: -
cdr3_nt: TGTGCCAGCAGCTGGGGTAGCGGGGAGACCCAGTACTTC
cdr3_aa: CASSWGSGETQYF

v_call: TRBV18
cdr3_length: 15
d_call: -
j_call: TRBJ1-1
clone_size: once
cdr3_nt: TGTGCCAGCTCACCTTCGGGACACCAGAACACTGAAGCTTTCTTT
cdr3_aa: CASSPSGHQNTEAFF

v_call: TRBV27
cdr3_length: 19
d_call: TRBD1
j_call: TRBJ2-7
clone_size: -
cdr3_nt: TGTGCCAGCAGTTTATTTCGCCCGTGGACAGGACAGAACACCTACGAGCAGTACTTC
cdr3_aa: CASSLFRPWTGQNTYEQYF

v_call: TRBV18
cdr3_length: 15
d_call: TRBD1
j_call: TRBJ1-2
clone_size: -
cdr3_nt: TGTGCCAGCTCACCACCAGGACAGGGGGCCTATGGCTACACCTTC
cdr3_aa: CASSPPGQGAYGYTF

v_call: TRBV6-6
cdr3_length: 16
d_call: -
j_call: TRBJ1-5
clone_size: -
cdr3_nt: TGTGCCAGCAGTTACTCGAGTACGGGGGTAAGGCAGCCCCAGCATTTT
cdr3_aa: CASSYSSTGVRQPQHF

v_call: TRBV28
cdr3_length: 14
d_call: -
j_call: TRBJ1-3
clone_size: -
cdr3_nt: TGTGCCAGCAGACCGACAGGATCTGGAAACACCATATATTTT
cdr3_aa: CASRPTGSGNTIYF

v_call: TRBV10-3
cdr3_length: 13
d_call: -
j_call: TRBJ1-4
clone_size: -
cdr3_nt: TGTGCCAGCACTAGGGTATGGGGTGAAAAACTGTTTTTT
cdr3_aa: CASTRVWGEKLFF

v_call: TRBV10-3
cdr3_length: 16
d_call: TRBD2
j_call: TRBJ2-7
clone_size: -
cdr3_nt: TGTGCCATCAGTCACCCTAGCGGGAAAGTCTCCTACGAGCAGTACTTC
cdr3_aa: CAISHPSGKVSYEQYF

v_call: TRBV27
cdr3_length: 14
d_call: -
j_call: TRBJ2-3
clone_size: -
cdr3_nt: TGTGCCAGCAACCTAGGCCCGGGATTAGATACGCAGTATTTT
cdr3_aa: CASNLGPGLDTQYF

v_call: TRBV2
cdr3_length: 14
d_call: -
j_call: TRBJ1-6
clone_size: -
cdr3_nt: TGTGCCAGCAGGGAGACAGCCTATAATTCACCCCTCCACTTT
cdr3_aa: CASRETAYNSPLHF

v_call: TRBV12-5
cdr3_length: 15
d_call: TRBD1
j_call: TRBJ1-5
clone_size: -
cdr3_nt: TGTGCTAGTGGGCGGGACAGGGAGGCCAATCAGCCCCAGCATTTT
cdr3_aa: CASGRDREANQPQHF

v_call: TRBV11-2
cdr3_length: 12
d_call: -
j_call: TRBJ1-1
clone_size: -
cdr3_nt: TGTGCCAGCACCGCTCAGGGCGTCAAAGCTTTCTTT
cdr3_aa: CASTAQGVKAFF

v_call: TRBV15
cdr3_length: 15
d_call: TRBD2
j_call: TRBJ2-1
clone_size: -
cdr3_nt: TGTGCCACCAGAGCAACGGGACTAGCGGGAGTTGAGCAGTTCTTC
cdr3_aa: CATRATGLAGVEQFF

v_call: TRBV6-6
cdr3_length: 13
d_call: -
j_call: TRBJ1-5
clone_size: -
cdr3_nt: TGTGCCAGCAGTCAGTGGGGAAATCAGCCCCAGCATTTT
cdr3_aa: CASSQWGNQPQHF

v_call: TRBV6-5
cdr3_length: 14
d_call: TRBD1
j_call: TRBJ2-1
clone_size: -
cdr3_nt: TGTGCCAGCAGTTACGATCGGGACAGGGCTTCGAAGTTCTTC
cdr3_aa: CASSYDRDRASKFF

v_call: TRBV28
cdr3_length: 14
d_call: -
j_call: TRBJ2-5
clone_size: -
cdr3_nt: TGTGCCAGCAGAGGGGGGCTGAGTGCGGAGACCCAGTACTTC
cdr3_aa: CASRGGLSAETQYF

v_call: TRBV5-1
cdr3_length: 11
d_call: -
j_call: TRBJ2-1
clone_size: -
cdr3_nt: TGCGCCAGCAGCATACAAAATGAGCAGTTCTTC
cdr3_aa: CASSIQNEQFF

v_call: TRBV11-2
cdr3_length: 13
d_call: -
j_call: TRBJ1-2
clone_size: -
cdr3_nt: TGTGCCAGCAGCCCAGGGTCTAACTATGGCTACACCTTC
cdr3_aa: CASSPGSNYGYTF

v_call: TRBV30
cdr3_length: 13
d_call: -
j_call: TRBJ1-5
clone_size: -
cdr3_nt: TGTGCCAGTAGTATAGTTGGGGGGCAGCCCCAGCATTTT
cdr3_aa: CASSIVGGQPQHF

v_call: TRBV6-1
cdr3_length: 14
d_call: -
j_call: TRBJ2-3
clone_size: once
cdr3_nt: TGTGCCAGCAGTCTCCAAGGGTACACAGATACGCAGTATTTT
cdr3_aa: CASSLQGYTDTQYF

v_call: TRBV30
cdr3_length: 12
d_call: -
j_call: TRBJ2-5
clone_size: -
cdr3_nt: TGTGCCTGGAGGCGACAGGATAAGACCCAGTACTTC
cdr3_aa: CAWRRQDKTQYF

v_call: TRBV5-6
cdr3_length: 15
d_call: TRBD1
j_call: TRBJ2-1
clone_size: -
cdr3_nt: TGTGCCAGCAGCTATGGGACAGGGATTTTGAATGAGCAGTTCTTC
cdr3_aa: CASSYGTGILNEQFF

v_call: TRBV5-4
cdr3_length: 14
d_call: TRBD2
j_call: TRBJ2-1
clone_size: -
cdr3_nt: TGTGCCAGCAGCTTAGGCGGGAGATACAATGAGCAGTTCTTC
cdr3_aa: CASSLGGRYNEQFF

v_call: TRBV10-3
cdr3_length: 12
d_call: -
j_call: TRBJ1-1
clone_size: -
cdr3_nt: TGTGCCATCAGTGAAGTGGGCACTGAAGCTTTCTTT
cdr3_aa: CAISEVGTEAFF

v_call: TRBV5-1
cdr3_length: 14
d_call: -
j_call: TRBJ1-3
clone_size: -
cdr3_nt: TGCGCCAGCAGATCAGGGTTGGCTGGAAACACCATATATTTT
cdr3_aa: CASRSGLAGNTIYF

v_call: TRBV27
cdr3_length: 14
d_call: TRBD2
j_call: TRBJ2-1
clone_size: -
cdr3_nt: TGTGCCAGCACTGTAGCGGGAGGGTACAATGAGCAGTTCTTC
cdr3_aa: CASTVAGGYNEQFF

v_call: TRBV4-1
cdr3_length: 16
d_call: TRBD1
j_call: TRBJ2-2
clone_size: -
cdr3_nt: TGCGCCAGCAGCCAAGGGGACAGGGGGCGAACCGGGGAGCTGTTTTTT
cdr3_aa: CASSQGDRGRTGELFF

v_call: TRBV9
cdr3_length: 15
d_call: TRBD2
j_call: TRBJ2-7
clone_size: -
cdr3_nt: TGTGCCAGCAGCGTAACTAGCGGGAGTATTGGCGAGCAGTACTTC
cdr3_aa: CASSVTSGSIGEQYF

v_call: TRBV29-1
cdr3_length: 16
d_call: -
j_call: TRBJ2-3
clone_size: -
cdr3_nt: TGCAGCGCCACCCCCTCGCCTGGGGGCCGCACAGATACGCAGTATTTT
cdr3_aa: CSATPSPGGRTDTQYF

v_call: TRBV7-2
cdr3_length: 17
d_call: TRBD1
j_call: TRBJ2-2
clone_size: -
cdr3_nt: TGTGCCAGCAGCATTCACTCGACAGGGGCTGTCACCGGGGAGCTGTTTTTT
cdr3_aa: CASSIHSTGAVTGELFF

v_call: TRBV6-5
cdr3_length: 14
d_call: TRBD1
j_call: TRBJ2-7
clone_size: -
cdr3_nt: TGTGCCAGCACCGGGACAGATTTCTCCTACGAGCAGTACTTC
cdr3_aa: CASTGTDFSYEQYF

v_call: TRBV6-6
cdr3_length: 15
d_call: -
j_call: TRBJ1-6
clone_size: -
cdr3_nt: TGTGCCAGCAGCCCCCGGGACCGCCGGGGATCACCCCTCCACTTT
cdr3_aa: CASSPRDRRGSPLHF

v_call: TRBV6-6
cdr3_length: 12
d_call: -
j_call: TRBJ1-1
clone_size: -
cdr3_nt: TGTGCCAGCAGTTACGAGGCCACTGAAGCTTTCTTT
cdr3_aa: CASSYEATEAFF

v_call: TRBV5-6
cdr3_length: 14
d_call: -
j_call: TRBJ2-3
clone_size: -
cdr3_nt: TGTGCCAGCAGCTTGGGTCAGAGCACAGATACGCAGTATTTT
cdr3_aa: CASSLGQSTDTQYF

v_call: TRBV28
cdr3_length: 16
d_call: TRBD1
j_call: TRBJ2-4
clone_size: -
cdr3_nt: TGTGCCAGCAGTTACAACAGGGGTCCCTCCAAAAACATTCAGTACTTC
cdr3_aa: CASSYNRGPSKNIQYF

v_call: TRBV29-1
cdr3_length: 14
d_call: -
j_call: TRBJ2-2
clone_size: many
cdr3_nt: TGCAGCGTACGTGGCATCCCGAACACCGGGGAGCTGTTTTTT
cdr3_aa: CSVRGIPNTGELFF

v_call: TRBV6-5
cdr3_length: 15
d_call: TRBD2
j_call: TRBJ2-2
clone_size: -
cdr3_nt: TGTGCCAGCCTTGATTCGGGGGGGCACACCGGGGAGCTGTTTTTT
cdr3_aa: CASLDSGGHTGELFF

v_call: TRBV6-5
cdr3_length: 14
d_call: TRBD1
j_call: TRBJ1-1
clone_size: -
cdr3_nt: TGTGCCAGCAGTTACGGGACAGGGAACACTGAAGCTTTCTTT
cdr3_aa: CASSYGTGNTEAFF

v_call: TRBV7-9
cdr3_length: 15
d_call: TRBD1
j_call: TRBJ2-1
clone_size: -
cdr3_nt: TGTGCCGCCAACGATCCCGGGACAGGGGAACATGAGCAGTTCTTC
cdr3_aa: CAANDPGTGEHEQFF

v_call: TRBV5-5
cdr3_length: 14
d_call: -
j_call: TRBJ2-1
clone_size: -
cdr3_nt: TGTGCCAGCAGCCTGGACAGCTCCTACAATGAGCAGTTCTTC
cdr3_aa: CASSLDSSYNEQFF

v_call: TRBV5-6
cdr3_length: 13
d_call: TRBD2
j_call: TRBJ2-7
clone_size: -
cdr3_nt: TGTGCCAGCAGCTTGGTAGCGGGCCACGAGCAGTACTTC
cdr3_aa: CASSLVAGHEQYF

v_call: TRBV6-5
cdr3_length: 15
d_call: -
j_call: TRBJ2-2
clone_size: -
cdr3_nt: TGTGCCAGCAGTTACGAGGGCAGGGAAACCGGGGAGCTGTTTTTT
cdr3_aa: CASSYEGRETGELFF